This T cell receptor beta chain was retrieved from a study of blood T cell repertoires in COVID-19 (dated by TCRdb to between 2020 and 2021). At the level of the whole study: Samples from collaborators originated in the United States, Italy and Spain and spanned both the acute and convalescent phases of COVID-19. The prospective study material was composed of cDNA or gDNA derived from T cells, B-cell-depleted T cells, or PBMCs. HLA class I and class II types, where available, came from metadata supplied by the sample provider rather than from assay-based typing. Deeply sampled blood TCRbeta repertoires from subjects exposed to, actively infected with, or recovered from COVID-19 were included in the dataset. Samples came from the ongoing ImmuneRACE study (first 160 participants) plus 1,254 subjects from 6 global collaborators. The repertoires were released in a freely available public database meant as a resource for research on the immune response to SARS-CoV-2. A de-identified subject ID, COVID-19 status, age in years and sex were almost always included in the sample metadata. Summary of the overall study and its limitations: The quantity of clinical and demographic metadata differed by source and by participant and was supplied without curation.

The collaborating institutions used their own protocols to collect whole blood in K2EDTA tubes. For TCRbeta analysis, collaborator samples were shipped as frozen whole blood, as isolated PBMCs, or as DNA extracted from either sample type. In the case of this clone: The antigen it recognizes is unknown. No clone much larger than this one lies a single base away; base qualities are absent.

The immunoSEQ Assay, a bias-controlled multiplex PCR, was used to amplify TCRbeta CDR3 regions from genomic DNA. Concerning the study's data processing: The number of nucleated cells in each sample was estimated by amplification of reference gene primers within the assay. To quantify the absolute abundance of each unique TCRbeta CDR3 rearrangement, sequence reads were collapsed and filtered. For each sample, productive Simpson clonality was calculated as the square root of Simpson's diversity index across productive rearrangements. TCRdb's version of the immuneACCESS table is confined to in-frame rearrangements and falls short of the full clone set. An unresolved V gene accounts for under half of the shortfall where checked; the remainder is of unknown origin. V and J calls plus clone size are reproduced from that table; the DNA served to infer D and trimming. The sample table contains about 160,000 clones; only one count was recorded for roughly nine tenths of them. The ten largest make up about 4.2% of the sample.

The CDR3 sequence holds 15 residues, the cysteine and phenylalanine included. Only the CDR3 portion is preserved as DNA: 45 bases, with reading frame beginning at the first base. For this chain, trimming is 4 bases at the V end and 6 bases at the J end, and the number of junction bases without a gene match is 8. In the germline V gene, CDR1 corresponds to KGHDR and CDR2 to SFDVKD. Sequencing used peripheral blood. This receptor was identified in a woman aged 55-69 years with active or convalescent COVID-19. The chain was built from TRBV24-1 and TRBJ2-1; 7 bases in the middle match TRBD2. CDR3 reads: CATSEASGLLNEQFF. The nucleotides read TGTGCCACCAGTGAGGCATCGGGACTACTCAATGAGCAGTTCTTC.